The 28 T cell receptor beta chains below all came from one sample that was sequenced in a study of T cell responses to AZD1222 COVID-19 vaccine. Only in-frame clones appear in the TCRdb table, and some are missing; sequencing was by immunoSEQ multiplex PCR. The data hold about 120,000 clones, with 80% to 90% observed a single time. Sequences were derived from peripheral blood, sampled on day 0 of AZD1222 vaccination. These receptors originate from an adult in good health.

The V gene is TRBV2, the J gene TRBJ2-5; TRBD2 agrees at 13 bases. CDR3 length: 17 residues. After removal of 8 bases from V and 5 bases from J, the junction contained 14 bases not matched to a gene. Germline-derived CDR1 and CDR2 are SNHLY and FYNNEI. The CDR3 sequence: CASLKTSGGLSGETQYF. CDR3 sequence (DNA): TGTGCCAGCCTTAAGACTAGCGGGGGGCTCTCAGGGGAGACCCAGTACTTC. The full variable domain, in which reference TRBV2 and TRBJ2-5 provide the parts outside the CDR3, is EPEVTQTPSHQVTQMGQEVILRCVPISNHLYFYWYRQILGQKVEFLVSFYNNEISEKSEIFDDQFSVERPDGSNFTLKIRSTKLEDSAMYFCASLKTSGGLSGETQYFGPGTRLLVL.

This chain connects TRBV28 to TRBJ1-2, with 9 positions matching TRBD1. The CDR3 is 12 residues long. V was pared by 8 bases and J by 4 bases, with 2 bases of the junction left unmatched. The germline V gene encodes CDR1 MDHEN and CDR2 SYDVKM. CDR3 coding DNA: TGTGCCAGCTCGGACAGGGGCTATGGCTACACCTTC. As protein: CASSDRGYGYTF.

V gene TRBV4-1 combines with J gene TRBJ1-4, with 8 bases lining up with TRBD1. The V gene end was trimmed by 4 bases and the J gene end by 7 bases; junction bases not matched to a gene: 5. This CDR3 spans 14 amino acids. Germline V gene sequence: CDR1 MGHRA, CDR2 YSYEKL. In DNA, the CDR3 is TGCGCCAGCAGCCCCGGACAGGGTTTTGAAAAACTGTTTTTT. It encodes CASSPGQGFEKLFF.

This chain uses TRBV3-1 (or the pseudogene TRBV3-2) with TRBJ1-1; no firm D call. The V end lost 4 bases, the J end lost 1 base, and 16 bases lay between the germline ends. This CDR3 has 16 amino acids. Germline CDR1 and CDR2: LGHDT and YNNKEL (reference sequence). CDR3 DNA: TGTGCCAGCAGCCCCATAGGACGGAGCGAGAACACTGAAGCTTTCTTT. It encodes CASSPIGRSENTEAFF.

This chain uses TRBV28 with TRBJ1-5; 9 bases agree with TRBD1. Germline CDR1 reads MDHEN; CDR2 reads SYDVKM. J was trimmed by 3 bases and V by 6 bases; bases with no gene match: 9. CDR3 length: 16 amino acids. For the CDR3, the DNA is TGTGCCAGCAGGACACAGGGGGCGCGTTCCAATCAGCCCCAGCATTTT. Translation: CASRTQGARSNQPQHF.

CDR3 sequence reads: CAISVDRNSNQPQHF. The CDR3 nucleotides read TGTGCCATCAGCGTCGACAGGAATAGCAATCAGCCCCAGCATTTT. The chain has TRBV10-3 and TRBJ1-5, with D possibly matching TRBD1 (6 bases). V was pared by 6 bases and J by 0 bases, with 12 bases between. The CDR3 sequence is 15 residues long. CDR1 is ENHRY, CDR2 SYGVKD, per germline.

The V and J genes are TRBV12-5 and TRBJ2-7; 13 bases are shared with TRBD2. CDR1 is LGHNT, CDR2 FRNRAP, per germline. The J segment lost 6 bases and the V segment lost 0 bases, leaving 5 bases of the junction unmatched. The CDR3 is made up of 16 amino acids. This CDR3 is CASGLVLAGGPTEQYF. CDR3 nucleotide sequence: TGTGCTAGTGGTTTGGTACTAGCGGGGGGGCCTACCGAGCAGTACTTC. Supplemented by reference TRBV12-5 and TRBJ2-7, the full variable domain reads DARVTQTPRHKVTEMGQEVTMRCQPILGHNTVFWYRQTMMQGLELLAYFRNRAPLDDSGMPKDRFSAEMPDATLATLKIQPSEPRDSAVYFCASGLVLAGGPTEQYFGPGTRLTVT.

The chain joins TRBV4-1 to TRBJ1-1; 11 bases map to TRBD1. V lost 1 base to trimming and J lost 4 bases; unmatched junction nucleotides: 5. Germline V lookup: CDR1 MGHRA, CDR2 YSYEKL. The CDR3 has 16 amino acids. CDR3 DNA: TGCGCCAGCAGCCAAGCCTGGGACAGGGGGAGCACTGAAGCTTTCTTT. It translates to CASSQAWDRGSTEAFF.

For the CDR3, the DNA is TGTGCCAGCAGCTTAAATTTTGGGGTCTCGAACACTGAAGCTTTCTTT. The encoded protein is CASSLNFGVSNTEAFF. The V and J genes are TRBV5-5 and TRBJ1-1; D not certain. The CDR3 length is 16 residues. CDR1 is SGHKS, CDR2 YYEKEE, per germline (reference sequence). V was clipped by 2 bases and J by 1 base, with 15 bases between them.

The chain employs TRBV2 and TRBJ1-1; D gene unclear. This CDR3 has 12 residues. Germline CDR1 reads SNHLY; CDR2 reads FYNNEI. Trimming left V 7 bases short and J 11 bases short, with 17 bases between. The DNA of the CDR3 is TGTGCCAGCAACGGTGAGACATTTACGGCTTTCTTT. Translation: CASNGETFTAFF. The variable domain in full, with the rest retrieved from reference TRBV2 and TRBJ1-1, is EPEVTQTPSHQVTQMGQEVILRCVPISNHLYFYWYRQILGQKVEFLVSFYNNEISEKSEIFDDQFSVERPDGSNFTLKIRSTKLEDSAMYFCASNGETFTAFFGQGTRLTVV.

V usage is TRBV6-1 and J usage is TRBJ2-7; D unclear. Trimming stripped 2 bases from V and 3 bases from J, with 14 bases between. This CDR3 contains 15 residues. Per the germline V gene, CDR1 is MNHNS and CDR2 is SASEGT. This CDR3 is CASSERGQNFYEQYF. DNA of the CDR3: TGTGCCAGCAGTGAACGTGGGCAGAATTTCTACGAGCAGTACTTC.

The rearrangement uses TRBV13 and TRBJ2-1; D possibly corresponds to TRBD1 (6 bases). The CDR3 runs to 20 residues. V was trimmed by 5 bases and J by 3 bases, leaving 29 bases between them. Germline loops: CDR1 PRHDT, CDR2 FYEKMQ (reference sequence). CDR3 nucleotide sequence: TGTGCCAGCAGCCCAAAGGGGGTCTCCACCCTCCACCTAAACTACAATGAGCAGTTCTTC. It translates to CASSPKGVSTLHLNYNEQFF.

The DNA of the CDR3 is TGTGCCAGCAGCTTCGGACAGGGGAACTATGGCTACACCTTC. Protein: CASSFGQGNYGYTF. V is TRBV5-8 and J is TRBJ1-2, with 9 bases lining up with TRBD1. CDR1 and CDR2 from the germline V gene are SGHTS and YDEGEE. The V gene end was trimmed by 2 bases and the J gene end by 2 bases; junction bases not matched to a gene: 1. This CDR3 region has 14 residues.

The chain carries TRBV24-1 and TRBJ2-1, with D perhaps matching TRBD1 or TRBD2 (7 bases each). V was cut by 2 bases and J by 7 bases, with 17 bases left in between. Germline V gives CDR1 KGHDR, CDR2 SFDVKD. The CDR3 loop spans 16 amino acids. The chain's CDR3 is CATSDYRQGLTNEQFF. DNA for the CDR3: TGTGCCACCAGTGATTATCGACAGGGACTAACGAATGAGCAGTTCTTC.

The V gene is TRBV7-3, the J gene TRBJ2-1, with 9 bases that match TRBD2. The junction had 5 bases not matched to a gene; V was cut back by 2 bases and J by 9 bases. The CDR3 is 14 residues long. Germline V gene data show CDR1 as SGHTA and CDR2 as FQGTGA. The CDR3 bases are TGTGCCAGCAGCTTATTGGGCGGGAGGGGTGAGCAGTTCTTC. This sequence encodes CASSLLGGRGEQFF.

This chain links TRBV10-1 with TRBJ2-5; TRBD1 is a possible D gene (6 bases). The CDR3 spans 13 residues. The germline V gene has CDR1 WNHNN and CDR2 SYGVQD (reference sequence). Trimming left V 4 bases short and J 2 bases short, with 8 bases between. In nucleotides, the CDR3 is TGCGCCAGCAGTGGGACAGCACAAGAGACCCAGTACTTC. Protein product: CASSGTAQETQYF.

This chain links TRBV4-1 with TRBJ2-1; 9 bases map to TRBD2. From germline, CDR1 is MGHRA and CDR2 YSYEKL. The CDR3 sequence is 15 residues long. V shed 1 base and J 6 bases; nucleotides not matched to a gene: 4. CDR3 in amino acids: CASSQVGRGGNEQFF. CDR3 nucleotides: TGCGCCAGCAGCCAAGTAGGGCGGGGGGGCAATGAGCAGTTCTTC.

The genes are TRBV27 and TRBJ2-7; TRBD1 might be the D (6 bases). With 4 bases removed from V and 3 bases from J, the gap between germline ends came to 16 bases. The CDR3 totals 15 residues. Germline V gene sequence: CDR1 MNHEY, CDR2 SMNVEV (reference sequence). CDR3 nucleotide sequence: TGTGCCAGCAGTTCACCGGGACACCTCCGCTACGAGCAGTACTTC. Translation gives CASSSPGHLRYEQYF.

This clone was detected a few times. This chain links TRBV20-1 with TRBJ1-2; unclear D gene. The CDR3 runs 13 residues. From germline, CDR1 is DFQATT and CDR2 SNEGSKA (reference sequence). V was cut by 3 bases and J by 7 bases, with 15 bases left in between. CDR3 amino acids: CSASRARGIGYTF. CDR3 sequence (DNA): TGCAGTGCTAGTCGGGCCCGCGGTATTGGCTACACCTTC.

The chain joins TRBV3-1 (or the pseudogene TRBV3-2) to TRBJ2-7, with a tentative D call TRBD1 (7 bases). CDR3 size: 16 residues. Germline V gene data show CDR1 as LGHDT and CDR2 as YNNKEL (reference sequence). V shed 4 bases and J shed 9 bases, with 25 bases lying between them. The CDR3 loop reads CASSLGGGGGKGRQYF. DNA of the CDR3: TGTGCCAGCAGCCTCGGAGGGGGCGGCGGGAAAGGTCGGCAGTACTTC.

The chain joins TRBV11-2 to TRBJ2-1, with a weak D call TRBD2 (6 bases). Germline CDR1 reads SGHAT; CDR2 reads FQNNGV. The V and J ends lost 7 bases and 8 bases respectively, with 12 bases between them. The CDR3 contains 12 residues. CDR3 nucleotide sequence: TGTGCCAGCAACGTGGGAGGTGATGAGCAGTTCTTC. Its protein product is CASNVGGDEQFF. Full variable domain (missing parts from reference TRBV11-2 and TRBJ2-1): EAGVAQSPRYKIIEKRQSVAFWCNPISGHATLYWYQQILGQGPKLLIQFQNNGVVDDSQLPKDRFSAERLKGVDSTLKIQPAKLEDSAVYLCASNVGGDEQFFGPGTRLTVL.

The chain carries TRBV5-1 and TRBJ2-7; possible D gene TRBD2, 6 bases. Trimming cost V 1 base and J 1 base, with 12 bases left between them. Germline CDR1 SGHRS, CDR2 YFSETQ. CDR3 length: 15 amino acids. Written as DNA, the CDR3 is TGCGCCAGCAGCTTGAATGCGGGGCCTTCCTACGAGCAGTACTTC. Its translation: CASSLNAGPSYEQYF. The variable domain in full, completed from reference TRBV5-1 and TRBJ2-7, reads KAGVTQTPRYLIKTRGQQVTLSCSPISGHRSVSWYQQTPGQGLQFLFEYFSETQRNKGNFPGRFSGRQFSNSRSEMNVSTLELGDSALYLCASSLNAGPSYEQYFGPGTRLTVT.

The V and J genes are TRBV6-6 and TRBJ2-1; D is perhaps TRBD2 (7 bases). Germline V gene sequence: CDR1 MNHNY, CDR2 SVGAGI (reference sequence). This CDR3 is 16 amino acids long. V dropped 6 bases and J dropped 2 bases, with 17 bases sitting between them. CDR3 loop: CASSLLGGRAYNEQFF. DNA for the CDR3: TGTGCCAGCAGCCTCCTAGGGGGGAGGGCCTACAATGAGCAGTTCTTC.

The V call is TRBV6-5, the J call TRBJ1-1; D may be TRBD1 (5 bases). The CDR3 has 11 residues. Between the trimmed V and J ends, which lost 6 bases and 6 bases, there was a span of 8 bases. Per the germline V gene, CDR1 is MNHEY and CDR2 is SVGAGI. The CDR3 sequence is CASSGGAEAFF. CDR3 DNA: TGTGCCAGCAGCGGGGGGGCTGAAGCTTTCTTT.

The chain carries TRBV6-5 and TRBJ1-1; weak D call: TRBD1 (5 bases). Germline V gene lookup returns CDR1 MNHEY and CDR2 SVGAGI. Trimming stripped 7 bases from V and 1 base from J, with 16 bases between. The CDR3 sequence is 15 residues long. CDR3 coding DNA: TGTGCCAGCAACCAGGGAGGGTGGGGGAACACTGAAGCTTTCTTT. This encodes CASNQGGWGNTEAFF.

V and J are TRBV5-1 and TRBJ2-7; D is unclear. Germline lookup yields CDR1 SGHRS and CDR2 YFSETQ. V lost 4 bases, J lost 4 bases, and 9 bases lay in between. This CDR3 is built from 12 residues. Here the CDR3 reads CASSLRSYEQYF. In nucleotides, the CDR3 is TGCGCCAGCAGCCTGAGATCTTACGAGCAGTACTTC.

The J gene is TRBJ2-1, the V gene TRBV18, with a weak D call TRBD2 (5 bases). Deletions cut 0 bases from V and 4 bases from J, with 7 bases between. The CDR3 totals 14 residues. Germline V CDR1 and CDR2: KGHSH, LQKENI. The CDR3 bases are TGTGCCAGCTCACCACCGGGAGTATACAATGAGCAGTTCTTC. Residues: CASSPPGVYNEQFF.

The chain couples TRBV10-3 to TRBJ1-1, with 7 bases identical to TRBD1. V was clipped by 6 bases and J by 0 bases; unmatched bases: 4. Per the germline V gene, CDR1 is ENHRY and CDR2 is SYGVKD. The CDR3 covers 14 residues. CDR3 amino acids: CAISIQGMNTEAFF. The DNA of the CDR3 is TGTGCCATCAGCATACAGGGGATGAACACTGAAGCTTTCTTT.